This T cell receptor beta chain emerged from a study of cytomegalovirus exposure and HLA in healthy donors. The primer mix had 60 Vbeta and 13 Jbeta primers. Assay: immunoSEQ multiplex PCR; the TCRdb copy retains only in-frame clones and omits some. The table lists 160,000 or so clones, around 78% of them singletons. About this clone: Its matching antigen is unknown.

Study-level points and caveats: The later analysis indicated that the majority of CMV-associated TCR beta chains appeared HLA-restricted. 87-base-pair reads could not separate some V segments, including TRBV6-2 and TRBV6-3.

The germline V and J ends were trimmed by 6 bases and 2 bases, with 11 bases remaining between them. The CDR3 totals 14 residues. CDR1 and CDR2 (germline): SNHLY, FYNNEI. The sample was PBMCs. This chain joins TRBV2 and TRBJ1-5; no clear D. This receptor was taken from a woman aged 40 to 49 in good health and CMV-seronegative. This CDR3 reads CASSLNSGNQPQHF. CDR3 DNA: TGTGCCAGCAGCCTCAACAGTGGCAATCAGCCCCAGCATTTT.